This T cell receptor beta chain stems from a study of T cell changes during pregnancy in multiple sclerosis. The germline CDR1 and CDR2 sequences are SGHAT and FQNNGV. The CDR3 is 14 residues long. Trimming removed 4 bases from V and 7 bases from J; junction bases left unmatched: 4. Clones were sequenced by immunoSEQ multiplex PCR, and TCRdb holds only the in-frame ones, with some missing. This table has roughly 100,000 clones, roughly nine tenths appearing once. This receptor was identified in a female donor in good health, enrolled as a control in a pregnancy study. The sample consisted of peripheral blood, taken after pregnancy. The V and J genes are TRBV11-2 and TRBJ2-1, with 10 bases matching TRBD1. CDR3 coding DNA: TGTGCCAGCAGCTACCGGGACAGGGGTAATGAGCAGTTCTTC. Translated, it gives CASSYRDRGNEQFF.